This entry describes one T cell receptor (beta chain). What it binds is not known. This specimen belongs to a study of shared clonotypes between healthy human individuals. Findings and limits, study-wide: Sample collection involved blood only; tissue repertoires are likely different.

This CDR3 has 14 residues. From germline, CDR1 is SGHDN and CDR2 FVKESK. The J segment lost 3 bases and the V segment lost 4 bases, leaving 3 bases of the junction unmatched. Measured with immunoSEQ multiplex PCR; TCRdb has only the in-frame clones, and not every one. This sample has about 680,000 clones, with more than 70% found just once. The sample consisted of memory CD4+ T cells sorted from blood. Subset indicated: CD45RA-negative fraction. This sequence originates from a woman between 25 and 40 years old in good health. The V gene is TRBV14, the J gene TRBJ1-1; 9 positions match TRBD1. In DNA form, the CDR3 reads TGTGCCAGCAGCCCATACAGGGGGCACACTGAAGCTTTCTTT. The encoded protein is CASSPYRGHTEAFF.